This T cell receptor beta chain was found in a study of low-dose radiotherapy and immunotherapy resistance in tumors. Background on the study: Radiation delivery to Cohort 1 consisted of 0.5 Gy per fraction every 2 weeks, summing to 6.5 Gy. Patients were treated with intravenous nivolumab at 240 mg every two weeks and were also dosed with ipilimumab at 1 mg/kg every six weeks.

Germline V gene lookup returns CDR1 SGHVS and CDR2 FNYEAQ. CDR3 length equals 15 residues. The V segment lost 4 bases and the J segment 5 bases; nucleotides outside the gene matches: 8. This clonotype was picked up many times. Sample time point: before trial treatment. With TRAV- and TRBV-specific primers, first-strand cDNA was made, covering the alpha and beta chains. TCRs underwent 20 PCR cycles of amplification with a constant-region primer and V-primer adapter. TCRdb reanalysed the reads using MiXCR and keeps one entry per CDR3 protein. The sample consists of approximately 90,000 distinct CDR3 sequences, roughly a sixth of them appearing once.

The specimen comprised PBMCs, sampled before treatment. The chain joins TRBV7-6 to TRBJ1-1; 9 bases fit TRBD1. The receptor was derived from a male donor with prostate cancer. CDR3 DNA: TGTGCCAGCAGCTCCGCGGGACAGGGTTTTACTGAAGCTTTCTTT. Translation gives CASSSAGQGFTEAFF. The complete variable domain, with remaining parts taken from reference TRBV7-6 and TRBJ1-1, reads GAGVSQSPRYKVTKRGQDVALRCDPISGHVSLYWYRQALGQGPEFLTYFNYEAQQDKSGLPNDRFSAERPEGSISTLTIQRTEQRDSAMYRCASSSAGQGFTEAFFGQGTRLTVV.